This TCR beta chain stems from a study of blood T cell repertoires in COVID-19. For the study at large: Some COVID-19 samples were acute and others convalescent; all came from the United States, Italy and Spain.

V was pared by 5 bases and J by 0 bases, with 3 bases of the junction left unmatched. The germline CDR1 and CDR2 sequences are LGHNT and FRNRAP. The length of the CDR3 is 14 residues. Methods used by the authors: By means of reference gene primer amplification, nucleated cell counts were estimated. The assay was immunoSEQ multiplex PCR, and TCRdb's table has in-frame clones only and misses some. V and J calls and clone size are copied from that table; D and trimming were computed from the DNA. The repertoire holds around 200,000 clones, 80% to 90% seen once, with about 4.6% in the top ten. V and J are TRBV12-5 and TRBJ1-1, with 7 bases matching TRBD1. The origin of this receptor is a woman aged 25 to 45 who had been exposed to COVID-19. Sequencing was done on a sample of PBMCs or T cells enriched from blood (not recorded which). Here the CDR3 reads CASGPGQLNTEAFF. The CDR3 DNA is TGTGCTAGTGGTCCGGGACAGTTGAACACTGAAGCTTTCTTT.